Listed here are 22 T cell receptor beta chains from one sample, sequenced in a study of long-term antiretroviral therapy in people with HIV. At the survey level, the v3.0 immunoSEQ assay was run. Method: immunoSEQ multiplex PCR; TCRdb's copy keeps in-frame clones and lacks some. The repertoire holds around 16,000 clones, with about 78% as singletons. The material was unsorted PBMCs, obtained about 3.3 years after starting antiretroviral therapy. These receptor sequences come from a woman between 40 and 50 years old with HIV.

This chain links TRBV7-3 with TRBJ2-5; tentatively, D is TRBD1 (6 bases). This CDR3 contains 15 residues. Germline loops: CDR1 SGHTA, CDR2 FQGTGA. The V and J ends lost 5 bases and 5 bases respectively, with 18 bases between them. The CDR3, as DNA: TGTGCCAGCAGCGCGCGTCACAGGGAAGGGGAGACCCAGTACTTC. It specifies CASSARHREGETQYF.

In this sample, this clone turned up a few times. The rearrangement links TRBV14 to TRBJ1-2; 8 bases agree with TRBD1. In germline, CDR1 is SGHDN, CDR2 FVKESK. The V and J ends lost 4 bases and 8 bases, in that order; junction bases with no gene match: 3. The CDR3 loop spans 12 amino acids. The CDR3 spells CASSPDRGGYTF. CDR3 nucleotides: TGTGCCAGCAGCCCCGACAGGGGAGGCTACACCTTC.

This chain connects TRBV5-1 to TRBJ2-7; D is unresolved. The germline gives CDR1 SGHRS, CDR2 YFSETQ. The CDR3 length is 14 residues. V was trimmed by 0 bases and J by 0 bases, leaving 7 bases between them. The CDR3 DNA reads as TGCGCCAGCAGCTTGGAAGCAAGCTCCTACGAGCAGTACTTC. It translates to CASSLEASSYEQYF.

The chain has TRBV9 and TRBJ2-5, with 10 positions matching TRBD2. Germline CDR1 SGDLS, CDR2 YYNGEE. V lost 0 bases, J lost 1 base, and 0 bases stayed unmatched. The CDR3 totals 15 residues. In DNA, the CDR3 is TGTGCCAGCAGCGTAGGGACTAGCGGCCAAGAGACCCAGTACTTC. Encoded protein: CASSVGTSGQETQYF.

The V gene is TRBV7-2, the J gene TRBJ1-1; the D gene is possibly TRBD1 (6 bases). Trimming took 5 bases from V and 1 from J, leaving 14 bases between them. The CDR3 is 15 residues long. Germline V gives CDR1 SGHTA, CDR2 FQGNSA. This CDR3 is CASSLTGRANTEAFF. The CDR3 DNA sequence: TGTGCCAGCAGCCTTACAGGGAGGGCGAACACTGAAGCTTTCTTT.

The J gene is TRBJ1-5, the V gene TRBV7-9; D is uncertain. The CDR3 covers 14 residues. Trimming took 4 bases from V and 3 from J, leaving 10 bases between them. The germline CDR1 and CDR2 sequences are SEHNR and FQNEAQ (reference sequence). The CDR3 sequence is CASSSDWNNQPQHF. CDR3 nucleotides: TGTGCCAGCAGCTCGGACTGGAACAATCAGCCCCAGCATTTT.

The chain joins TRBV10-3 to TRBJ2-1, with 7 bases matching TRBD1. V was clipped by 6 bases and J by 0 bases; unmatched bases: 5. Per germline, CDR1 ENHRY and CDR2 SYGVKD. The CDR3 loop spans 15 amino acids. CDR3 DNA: TGTGCCATCAGAAATACAGGGGACTCCTACAATGAGCAGTTCTTC. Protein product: CAIRNTGDSYNEQFF.

The CDR3 region is CAIGKGGTDQETQYF. The CDR3 coding sequence is TGTGCCATTGGCAAAGGCGGGACAGATCAAGAGACCCAGTACTTC. V is TRBV10-3 and J is TRBJ2-5; D perhaps matches TRBD1 (7 bases). Per the germline V gene, CDR1 is ENHRY and CDR2 is SYGVKD. The germline V and J ends were trimmed by 9 bases and 2 bases, with 19 bases remaining between them. The length of the CDR3 is 15 residues.

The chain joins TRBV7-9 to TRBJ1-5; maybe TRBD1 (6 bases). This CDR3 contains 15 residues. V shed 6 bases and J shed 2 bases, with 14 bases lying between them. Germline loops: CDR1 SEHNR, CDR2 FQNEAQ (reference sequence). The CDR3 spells CASSPDGGGNQPQHF. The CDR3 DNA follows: TGTGCCAGCAGTCCGGACGGGGGCGGCAATCAGCCCCAGCATTTT.

CDR3 protein: CASSLGAGTGGRYTQYF. CDR3 sequence (DNA): TGTGCCAGCAGTCTTGGCGCAGGGACAGGGGGCAGGTATACGCAGTATTTT. The V and J genes are TRBV27 and TRBJ2-3; 12 bases are a match to TRBD1. V lost 5 bases to trimming and J lost 7 bases; unmatched junction nucleotides: 13. The germline V gene encodes CDR1 MNHEY and CDR2 SMNVEV (reference sequence). This CDR3 comprises 17 residues.

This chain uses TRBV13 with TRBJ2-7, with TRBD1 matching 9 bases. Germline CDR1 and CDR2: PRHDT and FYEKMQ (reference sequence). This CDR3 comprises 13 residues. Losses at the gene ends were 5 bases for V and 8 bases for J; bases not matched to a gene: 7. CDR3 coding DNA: TGTGCCAGCAGCAACACAGGGGGCGCGCAGCAGTACTTC. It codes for CASSNTGGAQQYF.

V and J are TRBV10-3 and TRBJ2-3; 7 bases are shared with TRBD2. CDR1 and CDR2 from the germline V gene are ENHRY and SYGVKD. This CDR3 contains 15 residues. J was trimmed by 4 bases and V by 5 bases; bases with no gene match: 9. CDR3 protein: CAISQRERGPDTQYF. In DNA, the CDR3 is TGTGCCATCAGTCAAAGGGAGCGGGGCCCAGATACGCAGTATTTT.

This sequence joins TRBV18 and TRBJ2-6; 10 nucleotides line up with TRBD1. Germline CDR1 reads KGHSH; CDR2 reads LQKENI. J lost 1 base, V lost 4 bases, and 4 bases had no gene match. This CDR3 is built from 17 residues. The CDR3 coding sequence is TGTGCCAGCTCACGAAGGACAGGGGGGTCTGGGGCCAACGTCCTGACTTTC. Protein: CASSRRTGGSGANVLTF.

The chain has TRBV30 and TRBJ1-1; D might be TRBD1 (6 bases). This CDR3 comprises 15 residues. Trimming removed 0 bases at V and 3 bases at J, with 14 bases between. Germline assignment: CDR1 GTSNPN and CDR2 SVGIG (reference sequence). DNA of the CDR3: TGTGCCTGGAGTGTAAGGGGGGGCGGGGACACTGAAGCTTTCTTT. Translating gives CAWSVRGGGDTEAFF.

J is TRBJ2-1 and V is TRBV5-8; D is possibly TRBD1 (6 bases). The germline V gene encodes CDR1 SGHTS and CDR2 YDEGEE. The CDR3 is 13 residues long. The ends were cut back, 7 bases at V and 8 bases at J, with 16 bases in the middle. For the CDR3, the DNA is TGTGCCAGCCAAACCTCCGAGGGGGATGAGCAGTTCTTC. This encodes CASQTSEGDEQFF.

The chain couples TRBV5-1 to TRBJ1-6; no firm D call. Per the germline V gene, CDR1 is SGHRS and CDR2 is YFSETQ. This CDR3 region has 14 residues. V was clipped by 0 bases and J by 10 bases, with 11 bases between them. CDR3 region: CASSLAFLGSPLHF. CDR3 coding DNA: TGCGCCAGCAGCTTGGCCTTTCTAGGGTCACCCCTCCACTTT.

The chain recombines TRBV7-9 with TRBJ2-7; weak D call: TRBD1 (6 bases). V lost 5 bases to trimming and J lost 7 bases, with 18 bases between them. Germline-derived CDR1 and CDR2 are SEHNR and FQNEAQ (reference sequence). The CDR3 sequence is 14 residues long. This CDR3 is CASSELKTGEEQYF. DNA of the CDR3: TGTGCCAGCAGCGAACTTAAGACAGGAGAAGAGCAGTACTTC.

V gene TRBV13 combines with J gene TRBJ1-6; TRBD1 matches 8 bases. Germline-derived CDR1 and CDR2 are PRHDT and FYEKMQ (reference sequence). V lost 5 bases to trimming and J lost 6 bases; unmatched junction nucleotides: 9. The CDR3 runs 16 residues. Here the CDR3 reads CASSRRQGSGNSPLHF. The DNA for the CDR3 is TGTGCCAGCAGCCGGAGACAGGGGTCGGGTAATTCACCCCTCCACTTT.

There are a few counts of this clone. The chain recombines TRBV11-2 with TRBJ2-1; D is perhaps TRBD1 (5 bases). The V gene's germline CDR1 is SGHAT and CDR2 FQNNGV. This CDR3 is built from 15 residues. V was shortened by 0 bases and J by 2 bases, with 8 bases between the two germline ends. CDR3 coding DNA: TGTGCCAGCAGCTTAGATCCAGGGCCCTACAATGAGCAGTTCTTC. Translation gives CASSLDPGPYNEQFF.

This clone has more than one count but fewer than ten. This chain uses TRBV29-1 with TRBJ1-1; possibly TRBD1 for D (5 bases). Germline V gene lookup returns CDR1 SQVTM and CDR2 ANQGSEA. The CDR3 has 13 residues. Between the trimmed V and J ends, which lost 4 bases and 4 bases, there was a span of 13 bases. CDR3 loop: CSVGDGGRTEAFF. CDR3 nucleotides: TGCAGCGTTGGGGACGGCGGGCGCACTGAAGCTTTCTTT. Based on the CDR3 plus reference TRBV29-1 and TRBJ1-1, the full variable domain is SAVISQKPSRDICQRGTSLTIQCQVDSQVTMMFWYRQQPGQSLTLIATANQGSEATYESGFVIDKFPISRPNLTFSTLTVSNMSPEDSSIYLCSVGDGGRTEAFFGQGTRLTVV.

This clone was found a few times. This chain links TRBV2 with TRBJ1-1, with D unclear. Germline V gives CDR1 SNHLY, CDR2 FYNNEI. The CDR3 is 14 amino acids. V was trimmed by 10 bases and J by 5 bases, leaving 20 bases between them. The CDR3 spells CATQASFGKTEAFF. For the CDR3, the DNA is TGTGCCACCCAAGCAAGCTTTGGGAAAACTGAAGCTTTCTTT.

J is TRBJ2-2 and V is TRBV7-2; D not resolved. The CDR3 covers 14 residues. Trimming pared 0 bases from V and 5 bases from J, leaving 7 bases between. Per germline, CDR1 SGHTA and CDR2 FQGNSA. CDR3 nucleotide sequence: TGTGCCAGCAGCTTAGCTGCCTGGACCGGGGAGCTGTTTTTT. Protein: CASSLAAWTGELFF.